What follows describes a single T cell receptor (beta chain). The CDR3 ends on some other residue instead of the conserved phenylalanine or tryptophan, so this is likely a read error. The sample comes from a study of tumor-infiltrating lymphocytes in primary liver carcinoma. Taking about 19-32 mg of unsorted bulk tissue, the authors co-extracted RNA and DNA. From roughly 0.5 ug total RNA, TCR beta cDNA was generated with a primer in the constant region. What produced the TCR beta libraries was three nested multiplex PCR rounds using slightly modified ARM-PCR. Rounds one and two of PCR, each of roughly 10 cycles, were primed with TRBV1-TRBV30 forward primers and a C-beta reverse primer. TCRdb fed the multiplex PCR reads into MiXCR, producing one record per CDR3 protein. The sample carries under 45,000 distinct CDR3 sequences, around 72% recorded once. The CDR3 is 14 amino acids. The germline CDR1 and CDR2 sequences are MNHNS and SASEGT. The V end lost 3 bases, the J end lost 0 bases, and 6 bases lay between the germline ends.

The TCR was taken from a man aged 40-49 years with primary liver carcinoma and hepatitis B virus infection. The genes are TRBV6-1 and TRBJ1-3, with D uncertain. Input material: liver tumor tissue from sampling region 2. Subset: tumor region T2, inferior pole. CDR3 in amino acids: CASSDFNSGNTIYL. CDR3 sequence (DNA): TGTGCCAGCAGTGACTTCAACTCTGGAAACACCATATATTTA.